This TCR beta chain was sequenced during a study of CD8 T cells in ankylosing spondylitis (dated by TCRdb to 2016 to 2017). A note on the overall study: The study profiled T cell receptor beta repertoires in healthy donors and ankylosing spondylitis patients to find disease-linked TCR variants. The whole study cohort included 90 to 120 healthy donors and roughly 24 ankylosing spondylitis patients. Peripheral blood was sampled, and synovial fluid was additionally collected from ankylosing spondylitis patients. The study at large found these results: According to the report, matched synovial fluid samples from ankylosing spondylitis patients were significantly enriched for the disease-linked clones. Some motif variants were previously reported in synovial fluid and blood of reactive arthritis patients, suggesting common disease-initiation mechanisms. A TCR beta motif of several highly homologous amino acid variants appeared characteristic of blood from ankylosing spondylitis patients. The disease-linked clones had a CD8+ phenotype and were found at relatively low frequencies in peripheral blood.

Per the germline V gene, SGHAT is the CDR1 and FQNNGV is the CDR2. V ends up 5 bases short and J 4 bases short, with an unmatched junction base count of 9. Measured from the cysteine to the phenylalanine, the CDR3 is 18 residues long. Only the CDR3 DNA stays, 54 bases, in frame from base 1. Only a few counts were recorded for this clonotype. What antigen it recognizes has not been identified. One base away there is no much larger clone; base qualities are not given. Synovial fluid samples and blood samples obtained from the same ankylosing spondylitis patients were matched. Sequencing was performed on an Illumina HiSeq 2500. Quantitative 5'-RACE with molecular barcodes was used to prepare TCR beta libraries. Under the source paper's analysis protocol: A new computational method based on a probabilistic model of VDJ rearrangement was used to identify disease-linked TCR variants. Using fastp at Q25 and MiXCR, TCRdb reprocessed the public reads and kept productive beta chains. Here each entry gathers all rows of one CDR3 protein and keeps the most common genes and DNA. The V and J calls here are based on TCRdb, not the publication. For this sample there are about 150,000 distinct CDR3 sequences; about a third appear just once. The ten largest account for 6% of the sample.

The chain is encoded by TRBV11-2 joined to TRBJ2-2, and 14 junction bases match TRBD2. Sequencing used synovial fluid, either unsorted or a sorted T cell fraction (not recorded which). The sequence was collected from a male donor with ankylosing spondylitis. The DNA sequence is as follows: TGTGCCAGCAGCATTGGACTAGCGGGAGGTCAGGGCACCGGGGAGCTGTTTTTT. This is translated as CASSIGLAGGQGTGELFF.